Below are 18 T cell receptor beta chains sequenced from a single sample in a study of cytomegalovirus exposure and HLA in healthy donors. PCR employed 60 Vbeta and 13 Jbeta primers. TCRdb keeps only in-frame clones here, not all; method: immunoSEQ multiplex PCR. The data contain 200,000 to 250,000 clones, 85% to 90% of them singletons. The specimen sequenced was PBMCs. The receptors stem from a human donor in good health.

V is TRBV27 and J is TRBJ2-2, with D tentatively TRBD2 (8 bases). Trimming pared 7 bases from V and 4 bases from J, leaving 16 bases between. Per germline, CDR1 MNHEY and CDR2 SMNVEV (reference sequence). The CDR3 is 15 residues long. This CDR3 is CASKGAGGSTGELFF. The CDR3 DNA follows: TGTGCCAGCAAGGGGGCGGGAGGATCCACCGGGGAGCTGTTTTTT.

This chain links TRBV5-5 with TRBJ2-1; no firm D call. V lost 2 bases to trimming and J lost 4 bases, with 7 bases between them. Germline CDR1 is SGHKS and CDR2 is YYEKEE (reference sequence). The CDR3 spans 13 residues. The CDR3: CASSLSGYNEQFF. The DNA of the CDR3 is TGTGCCAGCAGCTTATCAGGATACAATGAGCAGTTCTTC.

About this clone: Other DNA variants within this sample encode the same CDR3. This chain uses TRBV19 with TRBJ2-7; 7 positions match TRBD1. CDR1 is LNHDA, CDR2 SQIVND, per germline (reference sequence). V lost 6 bases to trimming and J lost 2 bases; unmatched junction nucleotides: 1. This CDR3 region has 12 residues. The CDR3 DNA is TGTGCCAGTAGGGACAGGACCTACGAGCAGTACTTC. Its translation: CASRDRTYEQYF.

The chain's CDR3 is CASSERGGESDEQFF. In DNA form, the CDR3 reads TGTGCCAGCAGTGAACGTGGGGGGGAGTCGGATGAGCAGTTCTTC. The chain employs TRBV6-1 and TRBJ2-1; 7 bases are a match to TRBD2. The J segment lost 8 bases and the V segment lost 2 bases, leaving 9 bases of the junction unmatched. CDR3 length equals 15 residues. CDR1 MNHNS and CDR2 SASEGT come from the germline V gene.

The chain is built from TRBV7-3 and TRBJ1-2, with TRBD1 matching 7 bases. The J segment lost 2 bases and the V segment lost 4 bases, leaving 7 bases of the junction unmatched. CDR1 is SGHTA and CDR2 is FQGTGA in the germline V gene. CDR3 size: 15 residues. The DNA of the CDR3 is TGTGCCAGCAGCTCACAGGGGCCGGGGAACTATGGCTACACCTTC. Amino acid sequence: CASSSQGPGNYGYTF. Based on the CDR3 plus reference TRBV7-3 and TRBJ1-2, the full variable domain is GAGVSQTPSNKVTEKGKYVELRCDPISGHTALYWYRQSLGQGPEFLIYFQGTGAADDSGLPNDRFFAVRPEGSVSTLKIQRTERGDSAVYLCASSSQGPGNYGYTFGSGTRLTVV.

The chain combines TRBV27 with TRBJ2-7; 8 bases are shared with TRBD1. CDR1 and CDR2 from the germline V gene are MNHEY and SMNVEV (reference sequence). CDR3 length: 14 amino acids. Trimming at V came to 5 bases and at J to 3 bases, leaving 6 bases not matched to a gene. CDR3 amino acids: CASSRDRGGYEQYF. The DNA of the CDR3 is TGTGCCAGCAGTAGAGACAGGGGTGGCTACGAGCAGTACTTC.

The genes are TRBV7-2 and TRBJ2-3; 7 bases line up with TRBD2. The CDR3 contains 17 residues. The V gene end was trimmed by 0 bases and the J gene end by 3 bases; junction bases not matched to a gene: 9. From germline, CDR1 is SGHTA and CDR2 FQGNSA. This CDR3 is CASSLARLGEGTDTQYF. In DNA form, the CDR3 reads TGTGCCAGCAGCTTAGCGCGGTTGGGGGAGGGTACAGATACGCAGTATTTT.

This clone was recorded once. This chain's CDR3 is CATQGWAGANVLTF. As DNA, the CDR3 is TGTGCCACCCAGGGGTGGGCTGGGGCCAACGTCCTGACTTTC. V usage is TRBV19 and J usage is TRBJ2-6; weak D call: TRBD1 (6 bases). The CDR3 totals 14 residues. V gave up 10 bases and J gave up 2 bases, with 12 bases separating them. CDR1 is LNHDA, CDR2 SQIVND, per germline (reference sequence).

V gene TRBV12-5 combines with J gene TRBJ2-1; 7 bases align to TRBD2. J was trimmed by 5 bases and V by 2 bases; bases with no gene match: 6. Per the germline V gene, CDR1 is LGHNT and CDR2 is FRNRAP. The CDR3 loop spans 15 amino acids. CDR3 DNA: TGTGCTAGTGGTTTGAGTGTCGCGGGGGACAATGAGCAGTTCTTC. Protein sequence: CASGLSVAGDNEQFF.

The chain joins TRBV11-2 to TRBJ2-1; D not certain. The CDR3 is 13 amino acids. From germline, CDR1 is SGHAT and CDR2 FQNNGV. Trimming removed 0 bases at V and 16 bases at J, with 16 bases between. CDR3 in amino acids: CASSLDPRLSVFF. The CDR3 region has the DNA TGTGCCAGCAGCTTAGATCCGAGACTGTCAGTTTTCTTC.

J is TRBJ2-7 and V is TRBV27, with 8 bases matching TRBD1. V shed 5 bases and J 3 bases; nucleotides not matched to a gene: 6. The CDR3 extends over 14 amino acids. The V gene's germline CDR1 is MNHEY and CDR2 SMNVEV (reference sequence). The CDR3 protein is CASSRQGIGYEQYF. In DNA, the CDR3 is TGTGCCAGCAGTAGACAGGGGATTGGCTACGAGCAGTACTTC.

J is TRBJ2-3 and V is TRBV5-1; the match to TRBD1 covers 10 bases. V dropped 1 base and J dropped 5; count of bases not matched to a gene: 19. This CDR3 region has 20 residues. Germline V CDR1 and CDR2: SGHRS, YFSETQ. The CDR3 DNA reads as TGCGCCAGCAGCTTGCTCGACAGGGGGCGCGCTCGGGAGGGCCAAGATACGCAGTATTTT. Its translation: CASSLLDRGRAREGQDTQYF.

V and J are TRBV7-9 and TRBJ1-1, with 7 bases that match TRBD1. This CDR3 has 15 residues. Germline V gene data show CDR1 as SEHNR and CDR2 as FQNEAQ (reference sequence). V shed 6 bases, J shed 1 base, and the junction held 8 bases outside the gene matches. CDR3 bases: TGTGCCAGCAGTAGAGGGACAGACAGGAACACTGAAGCTTTCTTT. It translates to CASSRGTDRNTEAFF. The whole variable domain, filled in from reference TRBV7-9 and TRBJ1-1, reads DTGVSQNPRHKITKRGQNVTFRCDPISEHNRLYWYRQTLGQGPEFLTYFQNEAQLEKSRLLSDRFSAERPKGSFSTLEIQRTEQGDSAMYLCASSRGTDRNTEAFFGQGTRLTVV.

The V call is TRBV28, the J call TRBJ1-1; D may be TRBD1 (6 bases). Trimming cost V 4 bases and J 5 bases, with 17 bases left between them. The CDR3 length is 15 residues. Germline V CDR1 and CDR2: MDHEN, SYDVKM. The CDR3 here is CASSSYRVLGTEAFF. CDR3 DNA sequence: TGTGCCAGCAGTTCCTACAGGGTATTGGGTACTGAAGCTTTCTTT. Filled out from reference TRBV28 and TRBJ1-1, the complete variable domain reads DVKVTQSSRYLVKRTGEKVFLECVQDMDHENMFWYRQDPGLGLRLIYFSYDVKMKEKGDIPEGYSVSREKKERFSLILESASTNQTSMYLCASSSYRVLGTEAFFGQGTRLTVV.

This clone was detected only once. The rearrangement joins TRBV6-1 to TRBJ2-1; 9 bases are a match to TRBD2. The V gene end was trimmed by 7 bases and the J gene end by 2 bases; junction bases not matched to a gene: 3. The CDR3 consists of 14 residues. Germline CDR1 reads MNHNS; CDR2 reads SASEGT. CDR3 loop: CASTIAGAYNEQFF. The DNA for the CDR3 is TGTGCCAGCACGATAGCGGGAGCCTACAATGAGCAGTTCTTC.

This chain uses TRBV7-9 with TRBJ1-2; TRBD1 aligns across 7 bases. With V trimmed by 11 bases and J by 8 bases, 11 bases remained unmatched. Germline lookup yields CDR1 SEHNR and CDR2 FQNEAQ (reference sequence). CDR3 length equals 12 residues. The CDR3 reads CAEEGGIGGYTF. The CDR3 bases are TGTGCCGAAGAAGGGGGCATAGGGGGCTACACCTTC.

This chain connects TRBV7-6 to TRBJ2-7, with 11 bases identical to TRBD2. With V trimmed by 4 bases and J by 7 bases, 9 bases remained unmatched. CDR1 and CDR2 (germline): SGHVS, FNYEAQ. The CDR3 totals 15 residues. In DNA, the CDR3 is TGTGCCAGCAGCTCCAATAGCGGGAGGGCACATGAGCAGTACTTC. Translation: CASSSNSGRAHEQYF.

The gene calls are TRBV20-1 and TRBJ1-2; D call uncertain. V shed 2 bases and J shed 4 bases, with 5 bases lying between them. The CDR3 is 11 residues long. The germline CDR1 and CDR2 sequences are DFQATT and SNEGSKA (reference sequence). CDR3 sequence: CSARRGYGYTF. The DNA for the CDR3 is TGCAGTGCTAGACGGGGCTATGGCTACACCTTC.